The 25 T cell receptor beta chains presented below share a single source sample, sequenced in a study of cytomegalovirus exposure and HLA in healthy donors. The table came from immunoSEQ multiplex PCR; TCRdb's copy has only in-frame clones and leaves some out. The data hold about 200,000 clones, with around 84% observed a single time. Input material: PBMCs. The receptors shown here come from a woman between 25 and 40 years old in good health and CMV-seropositive.

The chain is built from TRBV2 and TRBJ2-7, with TRBD1 identical over 8 bases. With V trimmed by 6 bases and J by 5 bases, 6 bases remained unmatched. CDR3 length: 13 residues. Germline lookup yields CDR1 SNHLY and CDR2 FYNNEI. CDR3 residues: CASRGETGDEQYF. The CDR3 bases are TGTGCCAGCAGGGGTGAGACAGGGGACGAGCAGTACTTC.

This chain joins TRBV7-9 and TRBJ2-5; D not resolved. Trimming removed 2 bases at V and 0 bases at J, with 10 bases between. The CDR3 runs to 15 residues. Germline V gene lookup returns CDR1 SEHNR and CDR2 FQNEAQ (reference sequence). For the CDR3, the DNA is TGTGCCAGCAGCTTACTTGCGGTATACCAAGAGACCCAGTACTTC. Its protein is CASSLLAVYQETQYF.

This sequence joins TRBV29-1 and TRBJ2-1; TRBD2 matches 9 bases. Germline V gene lookup returns CDR1 SQVTM and CDR2 ANQGSEA. This CDR3 comprises 18 residues. The V segment lost 4 bases and the J segment 0 bases; nucleotides outside the gene matches: 13. CDR3 sequence: CSVVSLPSGRYSYNEQFF. CDR3 sequence (DNA): TGCAGCGTTGTCTCGCTGCCCAGCGGGAGGTACTCCTACAATGAGCAGTTCTTC.

This clone was observed a few times. The chain employs TRBV10-3 and TRBJ1-5; D not certain. Germline assignment: CDR1 ENHRY and CDR2 SYGVKD. The CDR3 consists of 12 residues. The ends were cut back, 10 bases at V and 0 bases at J, with 7 bases in the middle. CDR3 sequence reads: CARQDSNQPQHF. Here the CDR3 DNA reads TGTGCCAGACAAGATAGCAATCAGCCCCAGCATTTT.

This chain links TRBV7-9 with TRBJ1-5; D uncertain. The V gene lost 5 bases and the J gene lost 4 bases, with 9 bases spanning the gap. CDR1 SEHNR and CDR2 FQNEAQ come from the germline V gene (reference sequence). The CDR3 is made up of 13 amino acids. The CDR3: CASSDTANQPQHF. The CDR3 coding sequence is TGTGCCAGCAGCGACACAGCTAATCAGCCCCAGCATTTT.

The chain combines TRBV7-9 with TRBJ2-1, with TRBD1 matching 7 bases. Germline CDR1 is SEHNR and CDR2 is FQNEAQ (reference sequence). The CDR3 extends over 15 amino acids. V dropped 0 bases and J dropped 4; count of bases not matched to a gene: 3. This CDR3 is CASSLAGTAYNEQFF. DNA for the CDR3: TGTGCCAGCAGCTTAGCCGGGACAGCGTACAATGAGCAGTTCTTC.

CDR3 region: CASSPFIGTGINYGYTF. In DNA, the CDR3 is TGTGCCAGCTCACCATTTATCGGGACAGGAATCAACTATGGCTACACCTTC. This sequence joins TRBV18 and TRBJ1-2; TRBD1 agrees at 8 bases. The trim removed 2 bases at V and 2 bases at J, leaving 10 bases unmatched. Germline values: CDR1 KGHSH, CDR2 LQKENI. The CDR3 consists of 17 residues.

This clone was observed a handful of times. This chain joins TRBV30 and TRBJ2-1; 9 bases fit TRBD2. CDR3 length: 14 amino acids. Germline CDR1 reads GTSNPN; CDR2 reads SVGIG (reference sequence). After removal of 2 bases from V and 7 bases from J, the junction contained 6 bases not matched to a gene. The CDR3: CAWSLTSGDNEQFF. In DNA, the CDR3 is TGTGCCTGGAGTCTGACTAGCGGTGATAATGAGCAGTTCTTC.

The chain has TRBV6-5 and TRBJ2-7; 12 positions match TRBD1. The germline CDR1 and CDR2 sequences are MNHEY and SVGAGI. V gave up 7 bases and J gave up 6 bases; unmatched junction bases: 7. The CDR3 contains 14 residues. For the CDR3, the DNA is TGTGCCAGCAACCACCGGGACAGGGGGCGCGAGCAGTACTTC. Translated, it gives CASNHRDRGREQYF.

DNA for the CDR3: TGCGCCAGCAGTGAGTTGGCGGGGAACCAGCCCCAGCATTTT. It encodes CASSELAGNQPQHF. This sequence joins TRBV10-2 and TRBJ1-5; D remains unclear. V dropped 1 base and J dropped 7 bases, with 11 bases sitting between them. The CDR3 is 14 amino acids. CDR1 and CDR2 from the germline V gene are WSHSY and SAAADI.

The chain uses TRBV5-1 and TRBJ2-1; tentatively, D is TRBD1 (5 bases). The CDR3 has 12 amino acids. V gave up 0 bases and J gave up 15 bases, with 13 bases separating them. CDR1 is SGHRS and CDR2 is YFSETQ in the germline V gene. CDR3 in amino acids: CASSLEGAPLFF. The CDR3 region has the DNA TGCGCCAGCAGCTTGGAAGGGGCCCCTCTGTTCTTC.

J is TRBJ2-1 and V is TRBV7-9, with 8 bases fitting TRBD2. Germline loops: CDR1 SEHNR, CDR2 FQNEAQ (reference sequence). The CDR3 is 16 amino acids. Trimming removed 5 bases from V and 9 bases from J; junction bases left unmatched: 15. CDR3 in DNA: TGTGCCAGCAGCCGGAGGGCTAGCGGGTTACAAGTTGAGCAGTTCTTC. Protein sequence: CASSRRASGLQVEQFF. Using reference TRBV7-9 and TRBJ2-1 for the parts outside the CDR3, the full variable domain is DTGVSQNPRHKITKRGQNVTFRCDPISEHNRLYWYRQTLGQGPEFLTYFQNEAQLEKSRLLSDRFSAERPKGSFSTLEIQRTEQGDSAMYLCASSRRASGLQVEQFFGPGTRLTVL.

V is TRBV10-1 and J is TRBJ2-6, with 7 nucleotides matching TRBD2. From germline, CDR1 is WNHNN and CDR2 SYGVQD (reference sequence). Germline trimming cut 3 bases from V and 2 bases from J; bases unmatched to any gene: 13. The CDR3 spans 19 residues. DNA for the CDR3: TGCGCCAGCAGTGATCGCGAGACTAGCACCTATGCTGGGGCCAACGTCCTGACTTTC. Its protein is CASSDRETSTYAGANVLTF.

This clone was found a few times. The chain is built from TRBV14 and TRBJ2-5; D ambiguous. V was trimmed by 4 bases and J by 3 bases, leaving 9 bases between them. Looked up from germline, CDR1 is SGHDN and CDR2 is FVKESK. The CDR3 runs to 13 residues. The CDR3, as DNA: TGTGCCAGCAGCCCGACGCTAGAAGAGACCCAGTACTTC. Translating it yields CASSPTLEETQYF.

This rearrangement joins TRBV27 to TRBJ2-7; 7 bases are a match to TRBD1. Trimming at V came to 0 bases and at J to 5 bases, leaving 7 bases not matched to a gene. This CDR3 is built from 15 residues. Germline assignment: CDR1 MNHEY and CDR2 SMNVEV (reference sequence). The CDR3 DNA sequence: TGTGCCAGCAGTTTATCGTGGCAGGGGGTCAACGAGCAGTACTTC. It specifies CASSLSWQGVNEQYF.

This rearrangement joins TRBV2 to TRBJ1-1; D may be TRBD1 (5 bases). Germline CDR1 is SNHLY and CDR2 is FYNNEI. Deletions cut 6 bases from V and 1 base from J, with 9 bases between. This CDR3 comprises 13 residues. This CDR3 is CASSGGANTEAFF. The CDR3 DNA follows: TGTGCCAGCAGCGGAGGGGCGAACACTGAAGCTTTCTTT.

The V call is TRBV28, the J call TRBJ2-3, with D possibly being TRBD2 (5 bases). Germline CDR1 reads MDHEN; CDR2 reads SYDVKM. Trimming shortened V by 2 bases and J by 0 bases, and 12 bases separated the two germline ends. The CDR3 has 16 amino acids. The CDR3 sequence: CASSLVASASTDTQYF. CDR3 DNA sequence: TGTGCCAGCAGTTTAGTAGCGTCCGCTAGCACAGATACGCAGTATTTT.

The chain employs TRBV5-6 and TRBJ2-1, with D possibly being TRBD2 (5 bases). CDR3 length equals 19 residues. V was clipped by 0 bases and J by 6 bases, with 25 bases between them. Germline V CDR1 and CDR2: SGHDT, YYEEEE. CDR3 region: CASSLGTPTFKGHLNEQFF. CDR3 DNA: TGTGCCAGCAGCTTGGGGACTCCTACCTTTAAGGGTCATCTCAATGAGCAGTTCTTC. Complete variable domain (other parts from reference TRBV5-6 and TRBJ2-1): DAGVTQSPTHLIKTRGQQVTLRCSPKSGHDTVSWYQQALGQGPQFIFQYYEEEERQRGNFPDRFSGHQFPNYSSELNVNALLLGDSALYLCASSLGTPTFKGHLNEQFFGPGTRLTVL.

The chain recombines TRBV2 with TRBJ1-2; 9 nucleotides align to TRBD1. The junction had 8 bases not matched to a gene; V was cut back by 6 bases and J by 3 bases. The CDR3 consists of 15 residues. CDR1 is SNHLY and CDR2 is FYNNEI in the germline V gene. The CDR3 is CASRYRDRVDYGYTF. In nucleotides, the CDR3 is TGTGCCAGCAGGTATCGGGACAGGGTTGACTATGGCTACACCTTC.

CDR3: CASSLFGRTYNEQFF. CDR3 sequence (DNA): TGTGCCAGCAGTTTATTCGGGAGGACCTACAATGAGCAGTTCTTC. This chain links TRBV27 with TRBJ2-1; 7 bases are shared with TRBD2. Germline trimming cut 1 base from V and 2 bases from J; bases unmatched to any gene: 2. CDR3 size: 15 residues. CDR1 and CDR2 (germline): MNHEY, SMNVEV (reference sequence).

This rearrangement joins TRBV28 to TRBJ1-5; D might be TRBD1 (6 bases). Germline lookup yields CDR1 MDHEN and CDR2 SYDVKM. The CDR3 contains 15 residues. V was shortened by 7 bases and J by 2 bases, with 15 bases between the two germline ends. The CDR3 bases are TGTGCCAGCACCCTTCGAGGGGGGGGCAATCAGCCCCAGCATTTT. Residues: CASTLRGGGNQPQHF. Combining the CDR3 with reference TRBV28 and TRBJ1-5 gives the whole variable domain DVKVTQSSRYLVKRTGEKVFLECVQDMDHENMFWYRQDPGLGLRLIYFSYDVKMKEKGDIPEGYSVSREKKERFSLILESASTNQTSMYLCASTLRGGGNQPQHFGDGTRLSIL.

The chain couples TRBV4-1 to TRBJ2-5; D perhaps matches TRBD1 (6 bases). V shed 4 bases and J shed 2 bases, with 11 bases lying between them. There are 14 residues in the CDR3. From germline, CDR1 is MGHRA and CDR2 YSYEKL. The CDR3 nucleotides are TGCGCCAGCAGCCGCACAGGACAGCAAGAGACCCAGTACTTC. Translated, it gives CASSRTGQQETQYF.

The chain combines TRBV25-1 with TRBJ2-1; weak D call: TRBD2 (6 bases). Germline V gene lookup returns CDR1 MGHDK and CDR2 SYGVNS. The CDR3 is made up of 16 amino acids. CDR3 sequence (DNA): TGTGCTAACGTTACCCGGGGCGGGAAGTGCGACAATGAGCAGTTCTTC. Translated: CANVTRGGKCDNEQFF.

V usage is TRBV12-5 and J usage is TRBJ2-5; possible D gene TRBD1, 6 bases. The CDR3 is 18 amino acids. The V end was cut by 5 bases, the J end by 4 bases, with 26 bases between. Looked up from germline, CDR1 is LGHNT and CDR2 is FRNRAP. CDR3 in amino acids: CASGIARDTLSGSETQYF. The CDR3, as DNA: TGTGCTAGTGGTATCGCCCGGGACACGTTGTCTGGGTCAGAGACCCAGTACTTC.

This chain links TRBV6-6 with TRBJ2-7; D perhaps matches TRBD1 (8 bases). The V gene's germline CDR1 is MNHNY and CDR2 SVGAGI (reference sequence). The CDR3 spans 16 residues. V dropped 2 bases and J dropped 2 bases, with 16 bases sitting between them. The CDR3 protein is CASSYGQGGTTYEQYF. The CDR3 coding sequence is TGTGCCAGCAGTTACGGACAGGGAGGGACTACCTACGAGCAGTACTTC.